This TCR beta chain was sequenced for a study of cytomegalovirus exposure and HLA in healthy donors. Study in general: The study's early data release held approximately 91 million unique TCRs from HLA-typed donors.

Regarding the study as a whole: Clonal expansion was found to be greater in HLA-associated TCR beta chains than in equally common others in a later analysis. Several top significant clusters appeared, in a later analysis, to be linked to common viral pathogens.

Of note for this clone: Its antigen is not identified.

Primers included in the PCR were 60 Vbeta and 13 Jbeta primers. Libraries were prepared by immunoSEQ multiplex PCR; TCRdb keeps only in-frame clonotypes and omits some of them. Of 150,000 to 200,000 clones detected, about four fifths appear once; the ten largest clones hold about 6%. CDR1 MNHNS and CDR2 SASEGT come from the germline V gene. V gave up 2 bases and J gave up 7 bases, with 15 bases separating them. CDR3 length: 16 residues. The source is a woman in her 30s in good health and CMV-seropositive. The J gene is TRBJ1-6, the V gene TRBV6-1, with D perhaps matching TRBD1 (6 bases). The sequenced material came from PBMCs. CDR3 nucleotides: TGTGCCAGCAGTGAAATATCAGGGGCTGCGAATTCACCCCTCCACTTT. This translates into CASSEISGAANSPLHF.